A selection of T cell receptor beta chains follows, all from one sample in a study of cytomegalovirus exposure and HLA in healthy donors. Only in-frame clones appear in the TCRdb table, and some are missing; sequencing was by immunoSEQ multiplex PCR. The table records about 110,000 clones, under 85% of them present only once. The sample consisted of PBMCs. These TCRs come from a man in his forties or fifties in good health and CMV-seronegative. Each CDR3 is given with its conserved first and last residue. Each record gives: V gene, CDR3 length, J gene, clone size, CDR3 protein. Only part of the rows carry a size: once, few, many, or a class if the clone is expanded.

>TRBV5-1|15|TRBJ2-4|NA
CASSLVEGLIDIQYF
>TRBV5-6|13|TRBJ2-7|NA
CASSFGTSYEQYF
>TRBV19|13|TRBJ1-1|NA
CASSGTGITEAFF
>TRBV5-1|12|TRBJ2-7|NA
CASSLTGYEQYF
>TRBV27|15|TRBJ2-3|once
CASSLGDSNTDTQYF
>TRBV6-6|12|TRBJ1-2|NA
CASSYGQGGYTF
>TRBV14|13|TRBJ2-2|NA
CASSQVRTGELFF
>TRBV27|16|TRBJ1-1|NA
CASSADRGQLNTEAFF
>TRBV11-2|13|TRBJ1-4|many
CASSLRVGEKLFF
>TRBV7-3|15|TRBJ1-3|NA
CASSREGQEGNTIYF
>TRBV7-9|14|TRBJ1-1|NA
CASSSQTGNTEAFF
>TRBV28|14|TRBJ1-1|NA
CASSLPVTGPEAFF
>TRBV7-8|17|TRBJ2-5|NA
CASSWQPGSPVAETQYF
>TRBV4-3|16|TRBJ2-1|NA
CASSQDGQGPSNEQFF
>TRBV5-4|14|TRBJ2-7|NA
CASSPTGGLHEQYF
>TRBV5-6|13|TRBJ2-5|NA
CASSPPQGETQYF
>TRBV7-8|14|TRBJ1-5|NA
CASSYGQGTQPQHF
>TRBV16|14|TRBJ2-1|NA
CASSHVAGDYEQFF
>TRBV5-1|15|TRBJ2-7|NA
CASSLEPPGSYEQYF
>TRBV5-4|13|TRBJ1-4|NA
CASSLTGNEKLFF
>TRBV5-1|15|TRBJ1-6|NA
CASSFGYGGESPLHF
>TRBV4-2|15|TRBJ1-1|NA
CASSQEPLIGDGAFF
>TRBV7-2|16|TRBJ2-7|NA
CASSLTSGGSRYEQYF
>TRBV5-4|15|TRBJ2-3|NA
CASSPGTSGGRAQYF
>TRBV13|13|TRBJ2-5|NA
CASSLRGPETQYF
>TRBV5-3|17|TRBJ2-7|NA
CARSSLSCGERSYEQYF
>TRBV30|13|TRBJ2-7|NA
CAWRSAGGSEQYF